The clone carrying this T cell receptor (beta chain) counts as medium-sized. Its antigen is unknown. Trimming left V 4 bases short and J 4 bases short, with 7 bases between. The CDR3 length is 12 residues. Germline CDR1 SNHLY, CDR2 FYNNEI. This entry is derived from a study of vaccination and CD4 T cells after COVID-19. Study overall: Overlapping spike peptides from SARS-CoV-2, HCoV-NL63, HCoV-OC43 and HCoV-229E served to stimulate the cells.

Noted treatment: roughly 10-day PBMC culture with coronavirus spike peptide pools or control peptides (ViraFEST assay). With the Oncomine TCR Beta short-read assay, DNA from cultured CD4+ T cells was sequenced. TCRdb re-derived calls from the PCR reads in MiXCR, one entry per CDR3 protein. The sample has some 10,000 distinct CDR3 sequences; around a third are singletons. The TCR sequence derives from a human donor who had recovered from COVID-19. V gene TRBV2 combines with J gene TRBJ1-2; D not certain. The sequenced material came from CD4+ T cells from blood, cultured in vitro. The CDR3 region has the DNA TGTGCCAGCAGTGTTGAGGGCTATGGCTACACCTTC. It yields the protein CASSVEGYGYTF. The variable domain in full, completed from reference TRBV2 and TRBJ1-2, reads EPEVTQTPSHQVTQMGQEVILRCVPISNHLYFYWYRQILGQKVEFLVSFYNNEISEKSEIFDDQFSVERPDGSNFTLKIRSTKLEDSAMYFCASSVEGYGYTFGSGTRLTVV.